This TCR beta chain stems from a study of cytomegalovirus exposure and HLA in healthy donors. Some clones are missing from TCRdb's copy, which holds only in-frame ones; the method was immunoSEQ multiplex PCR. The sample records fewer than 150,000 clones, about nine tenths being singletons. Germline assignment: CDR1 SEHNR and CDR2 FQNEAQ (reference sequence). The CDR3 runs 16 residues. The ends were cut back, 5 bases at V and 6 bases at J, with 23 bases in the middle. The rearrangement joins TRBV7-9 to TRBJ2-7; a possible D gene is TRBD1 (6 bases). Sequenced input: PBMCs. The receptor was derived from a man aged 30-40 years in good health and CMV-seronegative. As DNA, the CDR3 is TGTGCCAGCAGCGTAGATTCGACAGGTATCCCTCGCGAGCAGTACTTC. Residues: CASSVDSTGIPREQYF.